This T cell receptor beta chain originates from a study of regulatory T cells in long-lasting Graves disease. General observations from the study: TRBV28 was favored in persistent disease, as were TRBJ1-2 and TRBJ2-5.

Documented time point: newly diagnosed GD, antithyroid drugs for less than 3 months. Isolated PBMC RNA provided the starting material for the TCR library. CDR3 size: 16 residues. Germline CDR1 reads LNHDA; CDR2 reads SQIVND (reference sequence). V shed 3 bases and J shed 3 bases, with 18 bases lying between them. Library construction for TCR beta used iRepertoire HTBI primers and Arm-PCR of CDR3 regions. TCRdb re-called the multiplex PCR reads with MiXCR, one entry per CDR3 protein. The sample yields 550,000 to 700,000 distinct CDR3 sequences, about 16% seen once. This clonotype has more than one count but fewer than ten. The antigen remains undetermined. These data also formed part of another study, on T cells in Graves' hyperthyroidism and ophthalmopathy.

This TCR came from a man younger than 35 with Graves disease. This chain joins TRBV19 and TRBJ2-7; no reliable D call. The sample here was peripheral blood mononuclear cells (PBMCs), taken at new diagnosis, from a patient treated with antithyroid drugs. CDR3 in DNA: TGTGCCAGTAGTATGTCTTTCGCGGAACCCAGCTACGAGCAGTACTTC. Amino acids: CASSMSFAEPSYEQYF.